These 2 T cell receptor beta chains share one sample of origin, sequenced in a study of T-cell reconstitution after alpha-beta-depleted transplantation in children. General observations from the study: At the one-year point after transplant, T-cell counts and TCRbeta diversity were found to come mostly from T cells that had been newly produced.

A library of TCRbeta sequences, prepared with unique molecular identifiers, was generated. TCRdb independently ran MiXCR on the PCR reads; one entry per CDR3 protein. The table shows about 300,000 distinct CDR3 sequences, with 6% to 10% occurring only once. Their target antigens are unknown. This material consisted of peripheral blood, taken 360 days after TCRalphabeta/CD19-depleted stem cell transplant. The source is a female patient between 2 and 15 years old who had a stem cell transplant for Fanconi anemia, so the T cells may come from the graft donor.

The J gene is TRBJ2-2, the V gene TRBV15; D may be TRBD2 (6 bases). Germline values: CDR1 LNHNV, CDR2 YYDKDF (reference sequence). The V and J ends lost 3 bases and 5 bases respectively, with 13 bases between them. The CDR3 runs to 15 residues. The CDR3 loop reads CATSSGTRSTGELFF. The DNA for the CDR3 is TGTGCCACCAGCAGCGGGACTCGTTCGACCGGGGAGCTGTTTTTT.

At least ten counts were recorded for this clonotype. The V and J genes are TRBV7-6 and TRBJ2-3; 11 nucleotides agree with TRBD1. The V segment lost 6 bases and the J segment 2 bases; nucleotides outside the gene matches: 7. CDR3 size: 16 residues. Looked up from germline, CDR1 is SGHVS and CDR2 is FNYEAQ. CDR3 residues: CASSYRDRGFTDTQYF. DNA of the CDR3: TGTGCCAGCAGTTACCGGGACAGGGGGTTCACAGATACGCAGTATTTT. Supplemented by reference TRBV7-6 and TRBJ2-3, the full variable domain reads GAGVSQSPRYKVTKRGQDVALRCDPISGHVSLYWYRQALGQGPEFLTYFNYEAQQDKSGLPNDRFSAERPEGSISTLTIQRTEQRDSAMYRCASSYRDRGFTDTQYFGPGTRLTVL.